This T cell receptor beta chain is drawn from a study (dated by TCRdb to between 2021 and 2024). Here is what the overall study found, with its caveats: According to the authors, more investigation is needed, including longitudinal sampling and evaluation of a control group.

Survey-level sequencing on the immunoSEQ platform was used to profile TCR beta chain repertoires. The source study handled its data this way. Repertoire diversity was quantified as the inverse Simpson index, and CDR3 amino acid length spectratypes and V-J pairing frequencies were compared. To annotate clonotypes specific to SARS-CoV-2, CMV, influenza A and EBV, TCR beta CDR3 sequences were compared against VDJdb. This is the immuneACCESS table as TCRdb keeps it, with only in-frame sequences that have V and J called. A part of the clones is gone; compared with another copy, unresolved V genes explain less than half, and the rest is unexplained. V, J and clone size derive from that table, while D and trimming were established from the DNA sequence. The sample includes some 48,000 clones, with over 85% observed a single time. The ten most abundant clones make up approximately 11% of the sample. From a lookup of the germline V gene, CDR1 and CDR2 are SGHAT and FQNNGV. CDR3 length: 15 amino acids, cysteine to phenylalanine. The entry retains the CDR3 DNA only, 45 bases that are in frame from base 1. Here V drops 0 bases and J drops 1 base, and the junction holds 2 bases not matched to any gene.

With regard to this clone: Its target antigen remains unknown. It has no much larger one-base neighbor in the sample; base qualities were not kept.

PBMCs were isolated from peripheral blood, and TCR beta sequencing was performed on genomic DNA from unsorted PBMCs. The V and J segments used are TRBV11-2 and TRBJ2-5; 7 of the junction bases match TRBD1. The sequence came from a man aged 35 to 55 with rheumatoid arthritis. The sequenced sample was PBMCs. CDR3 protein: CASSLEGQSQETQYF. Here is the DNA: TGTGCCAGCAGCTTAGAGGGACAGTCCCAAGAGACCCAGTACTTC.